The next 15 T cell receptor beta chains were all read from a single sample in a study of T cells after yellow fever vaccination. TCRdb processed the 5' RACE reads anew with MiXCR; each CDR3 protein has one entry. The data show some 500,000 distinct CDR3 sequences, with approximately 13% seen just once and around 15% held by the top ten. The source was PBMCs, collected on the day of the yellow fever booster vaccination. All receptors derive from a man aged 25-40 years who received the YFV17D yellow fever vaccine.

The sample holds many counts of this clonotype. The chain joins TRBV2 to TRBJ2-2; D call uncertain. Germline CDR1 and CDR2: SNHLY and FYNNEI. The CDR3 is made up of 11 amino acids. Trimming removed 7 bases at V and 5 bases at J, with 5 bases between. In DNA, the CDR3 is TGTGCCAGCACCCGGACCGGGGAGCTGTTTTTT. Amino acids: CASTRTGELFF.

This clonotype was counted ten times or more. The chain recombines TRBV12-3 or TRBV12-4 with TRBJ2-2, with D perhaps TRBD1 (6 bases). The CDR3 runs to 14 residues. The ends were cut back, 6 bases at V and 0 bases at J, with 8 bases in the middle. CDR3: CASSRTANTGELFF. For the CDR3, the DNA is TGTGCCAGCAGCAGGACAGCGAACACCGGGGAGCTGTTTTTT.

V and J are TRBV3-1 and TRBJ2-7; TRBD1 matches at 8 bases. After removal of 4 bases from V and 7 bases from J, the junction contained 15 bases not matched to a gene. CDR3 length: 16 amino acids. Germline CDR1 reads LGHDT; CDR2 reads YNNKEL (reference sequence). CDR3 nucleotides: TGTGCCAGCAGCCTGGGGGCCGGGACAGGAAAGCAAGAGCAGTACTTC. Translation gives CASSLGAGTGKQEQYF.

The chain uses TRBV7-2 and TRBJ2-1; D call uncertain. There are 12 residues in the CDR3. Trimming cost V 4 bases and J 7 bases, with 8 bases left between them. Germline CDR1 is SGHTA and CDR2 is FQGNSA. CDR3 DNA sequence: TGTGCCAGCAGCTCCTCGACTAATGAGCAGTTCTTC. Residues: CASSSSTNEQFF.

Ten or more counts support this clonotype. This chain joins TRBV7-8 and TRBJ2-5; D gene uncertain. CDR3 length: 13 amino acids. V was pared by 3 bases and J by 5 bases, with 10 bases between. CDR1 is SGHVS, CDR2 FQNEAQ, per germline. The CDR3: CASSFDTKETQYF. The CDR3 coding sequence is TGTGCCAGCAGCTTTGACACCAAGGAGACCCAGTACTTC. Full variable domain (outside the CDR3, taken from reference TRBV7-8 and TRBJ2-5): GAGVSQSPRYKVAKRGQDVALRCDPISGHVSLFWYQQALGQGPEFLTYFQNEAQLDKSGLPSDRFFAERPEGSVSTLKIQRTQQEDSAVYLCASSFDTKETQYFGPGTRLLVL.

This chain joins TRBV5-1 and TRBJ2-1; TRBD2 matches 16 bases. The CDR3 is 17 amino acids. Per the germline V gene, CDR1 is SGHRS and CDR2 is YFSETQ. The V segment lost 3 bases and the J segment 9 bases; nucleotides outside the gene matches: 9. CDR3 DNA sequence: TGCGCCAGCAGCTCCGGGACTAGCGGGAGGGCCGGTGGTGAGCAGTTCTTC. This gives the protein CASSSGTSGRAGGEQFF.

The DNA for the CDR3 is TGCAGCGTTCAGACAGGGAAGGAGCAGTACTTC. Its translation is CSVQTGKEQYF. The chain recombines TRBV29-1 with TRBJ2-7; TRBD1 aligns across 7 bases. CDR1 and CDR2 (germline): SQVTM, ANQGSEA. CDR3 size: 11 residues. The J segment lost 7 bases and the V segment lost 5 bases, leaving 5 bases of the junction unmatched.

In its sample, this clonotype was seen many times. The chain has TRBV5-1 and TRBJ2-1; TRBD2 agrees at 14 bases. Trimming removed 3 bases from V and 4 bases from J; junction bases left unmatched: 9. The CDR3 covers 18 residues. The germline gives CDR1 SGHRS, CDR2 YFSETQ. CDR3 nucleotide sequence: TGCGCCAGCAGCTGGGGACTAGCGGGAGATTTCCCGTACAATGAGCAGTTCTTC. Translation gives CASSWGLAGDFPYNEQFF.

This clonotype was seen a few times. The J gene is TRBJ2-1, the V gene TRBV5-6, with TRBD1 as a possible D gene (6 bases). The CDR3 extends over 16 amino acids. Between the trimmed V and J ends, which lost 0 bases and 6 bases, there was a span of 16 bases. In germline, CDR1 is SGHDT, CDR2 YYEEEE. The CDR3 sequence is CASSLDPGARRNEQFF. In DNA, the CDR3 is TGTGCCAGCAGCTTGGACCCAGGGGCGCGGCGCAATGAGCAGTTCTTC.

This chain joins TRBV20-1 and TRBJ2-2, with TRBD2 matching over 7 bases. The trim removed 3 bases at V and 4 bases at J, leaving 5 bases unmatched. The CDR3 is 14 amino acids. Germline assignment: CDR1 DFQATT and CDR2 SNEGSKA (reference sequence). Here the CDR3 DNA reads TGCAGTGCTAGGGGGCTAGCGGCCACCGGGGAGCTGTTTTTT. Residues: CSARGLAATGELFF.

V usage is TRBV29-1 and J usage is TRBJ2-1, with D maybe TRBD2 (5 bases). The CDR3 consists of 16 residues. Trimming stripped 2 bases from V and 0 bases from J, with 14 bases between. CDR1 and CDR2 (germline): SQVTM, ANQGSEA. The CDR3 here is CSVEKAGTPSYNEQFF. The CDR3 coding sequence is TGCAGCGTTGAAAAGGCGGGCACCCCCTCCTACAATGAGCAGTTCTTC.

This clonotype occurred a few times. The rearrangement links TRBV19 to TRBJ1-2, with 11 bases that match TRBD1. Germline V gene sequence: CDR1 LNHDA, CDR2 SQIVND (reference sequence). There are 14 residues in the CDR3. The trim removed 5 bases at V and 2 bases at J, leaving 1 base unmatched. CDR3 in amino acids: CASSRDRGNYGYTF. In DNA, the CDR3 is TGTGCCAGTAGTCGGGACAGGGGGAACTATGGCTACACCTTC.

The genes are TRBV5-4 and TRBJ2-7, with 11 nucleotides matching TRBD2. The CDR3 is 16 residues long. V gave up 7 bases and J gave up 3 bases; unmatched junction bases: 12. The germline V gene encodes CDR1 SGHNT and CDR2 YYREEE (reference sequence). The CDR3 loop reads CASGSRTSGSNYEQYF. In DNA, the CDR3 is TGTGCCAGCGGCTCCCGGACTAGCGGGTCTAACTACGAGCAGTACTTC.

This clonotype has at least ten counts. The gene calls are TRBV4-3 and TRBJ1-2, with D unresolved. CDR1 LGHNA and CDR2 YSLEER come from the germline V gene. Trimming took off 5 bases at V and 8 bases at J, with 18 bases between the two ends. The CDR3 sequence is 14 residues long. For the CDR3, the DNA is TGCGCCAGCAGCTTGTCTGGGGAGGGTTTCGGCTACACCTTC. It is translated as CASSLSGEGFGYTF.

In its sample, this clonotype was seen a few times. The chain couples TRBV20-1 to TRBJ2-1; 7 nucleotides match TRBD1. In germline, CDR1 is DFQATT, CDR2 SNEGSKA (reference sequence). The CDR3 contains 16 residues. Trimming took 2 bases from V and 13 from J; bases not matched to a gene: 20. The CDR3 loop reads CSARSPTGNVRGLQFF. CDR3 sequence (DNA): TGCAGTGCTAGAAGTCCGACAGGGAATGTGAGGGGGCTACAGTTCTTC.